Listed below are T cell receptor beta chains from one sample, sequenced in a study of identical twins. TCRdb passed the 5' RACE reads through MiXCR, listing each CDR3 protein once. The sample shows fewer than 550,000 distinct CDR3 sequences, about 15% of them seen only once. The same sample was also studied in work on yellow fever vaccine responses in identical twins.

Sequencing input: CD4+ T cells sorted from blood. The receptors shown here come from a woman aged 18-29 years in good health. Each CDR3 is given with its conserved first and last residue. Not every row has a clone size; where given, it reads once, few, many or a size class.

cdr3_aa: CSARVGGGYTEAFF
v_call: TRBV20-1
j_call: TRBJ1-1
clone_size: .

cdr3_aa: CASSLGGRDVDTQYF
v_call: TRBV5-1
j_call: TRBJ2-3
clone_size: few

cdr3_aa: CASRTGTGGSYEQYF
v_call: TRBV28
j_call: TRBJ2-7
clone_size: few

cdr3_aa: CASSLEGVREQYF
v_call: TRBV5-1
j_call: TRBJ2-7
clone_size: once

cdr3_aa: CASSQEGDTGNTIYF
v_call: TRBV4-2
j_call: TRBJ1-3
clone_size: .

cdr3_aa: CATGLPVEQYF
v_call: TRBV28
j_call: TRBJ2-7
clone_size: .

cdr3_aa: CASSAAAGGPRGTQYF
v_call: TRBV12-3/TRBV12-4
j_call: TRBJ2-3
clone_size: many

cdr3_aa: CASSLEWGQIANEQYF
v_call: TRBV7-6
j_call: TRBJ2-7
clone_size: .

cdr3_aa: CASSPRDSHNYGYTF
v_call: TRBV18
j_call: TRBJ1-2
clone_size: .

cdr3_aa: CASSPMTSQETQYF
v_call: TRBV18
j_call: TRBJ2-5
clone_size: .

cdr3_aa: CASSVAPGTSGSYEQYF
v_call: TRBV9
j_call: TRBJ2-7
clone_size: .

cdr3_aa: CASSRTGTSGSEQYF
v_call: TRBV7-3
j_call: TRBJ2-7
clone_size: .

cdr3_aa: CASSWRQGAGELFF
v_call: TRBV6-1
j_call: TRBJ2-2
clone_size: few

cdr3_aa: CASSPDRGWQYF
v_call: TRBV5-1
j_call: TRBJ2-7
clone_size: .

cdr3_aa: CASSLLNVVEDPDYGYTF
v_call: TRBV13
j_call: TRBJ1-2
clone_size: .

cdr3_aa: CATSREIGGNTEAFF
v_call: TRBV15
j_call: TRBJ1-1
clone_size: .

cdr3_aa: CAISELGVEEQFF
v_call: TRBV10-3
j_call: TRBJ2-1
clone_size: few

cdr3_aa: CSASGSLAGELFF
v_call: TRBV20-1
j_call: TRBJ2-2
clone_size: .

cdr3_aa: CASSLGAHVQFF
v_call: TRBV12-3/TRBV12-4
j_call: TRBJ2-1
clone_size: few

cdr3_aa: CAISNSYEQYF
v_call: TRBV10-3
j_call: TRBJ2-7
clone_size: .

cdr3_aa: CASSPDRGLTEAFF
v_call: TRBV6-1
j_call: TRBJ1-1
clone_size: many

cdr3_aa: CASSLVAGGTGTQYF
v_call: TRBV5-6
j_call: TRBJ2-5
clone_size: .

cdr3_aa: CASSPRTAGGPIYEQYF
v_call: TRBV4-2
j_call: TRBJ2-7
clone_size: .

cdr3_aa: CASSELRGSTDTQYF
v_call: TRBV25-1
j_call: TRBJ2-3
clone_size: .

cdr3_aa: CSARDSGRDTQYF
v_call: TRBV20-1
j_call: TRBJ2-3
clone_size: few

cdr3_aa: CSAHQDTNSNQPQHF
v_call: TRBV20-1
j_call: TRBJ1-5
clone_size: .

cdr3_aa: CASSRDRGQETQYF
v_call: TRBV5-1
j_call: TRBJ2-5
clone_size: .

cdr3_aa: CASSLAGQGEFGELFF
v_call: TRBV5-1
j_call: TRBJ2-2
clone_size: .

cdr3_aa: CASCLIRASGGTDTQYF
v_call: TRBV2
j_call: TRBJ2-3
clone_size: .

cdr3_aa: CASGTGAHYGYTF
v_call: TRBV10-3
j_call: TRBJ1-2
clone_size: few

cdr3_aa: CASSEQGAGANVLTF
v_call: TRBV28
j_call: TRBJ2-6
clone_size: few

cdr3_aa: CASSPGRGYGGDLRNKQYF
v_call: TRBV11-2
j_call: TRBJ2-3
clone_size: .

cdr3_aa: CASSFRGAGTGELFF
v_call: TRBV27
j_call: TRBJ2-2
clone_size: .

cdr3_aa: CASSYGRTGNTGELFF
v_call: TRBV11-1
j_call: TRBJ2-2
clone_size: .

cdr3_aa: CSVPTKGAGGLVSSYNEQFF
v_call: TRBV29-1
j_call: TRBJ2-1
clone_size: many

cdr3_aa: CSGKGLAGASTDTQYF
v_call: TRBV20-1
j_call: TRBJ2-3
clone_size: .

cdr3_aa: CASRKRASTGELFF
v_call: TRBV6-1
j_call: TRBJ2-2
clone_size: .

cdr3_aa: CSGNRVVETQYF
v_call: TRBV20-1
j_call: TRBJ2-5
clone_size: many

cdr3_aa: CASSVGALATGELFF
v_call: TRBV9
j_call: TRBJ2-2
clone_size: few

cdr3_aa: CASSVAPYNEQFF
v_call: TRBV9
j_call: TRBJ2-1
clone_size: .

cdr3_aa: CASSPRDSRSEQYF
v_call: TRBV2
j_call: TRBJ2-7
clone_size: .

cdr3_aa: CASSLTPGGPGELFF
v_call: TRBV27
j_call: TRBJ2-2
clone_size: few

cdr3_aa: CASSLGPTSLETQYF
v_call: TRBV7-8
j_call: TRBJ2-5
clone_size: .

cdr3_aa: CAITPGGENTGELFF
v_call: TRBV10-3
j_call: TRBJ2-2
clone_size: .

cdr3_aa: CSARADGETQYF
v_call: TRBV20-1
j_call: TRBJ2-5
clone_size: few

cdr3_aa: CASRDGSANTDTQYF
v_call: TRBV6-2/TRBV6-3
j_call: TRBJ2-3
clone_size: few

cdr3_aa: CSAPSQGDTQYF
v_call: TRBV20-1
j_call: TRBJ2-3
clone_size: many

cdr3_aa: CASSEFSDGGTGQLF
v_call: TRBV25-1
j_call: TRBJ2-1
clone_size: few

cdr3_aa: CSAHSWGRDETQYF
v_call: TRBV29-1
j_call: TRBJ2-5
clone_size: few

cdr3_aa: CASSQRQGSYNEQFF
v_call: TRBV12-3/TRBV12-4
j_call: TRBJ2-1
clone_size: .

cdr3_aa: CATSDRDYGYTF
v_call: TRBV24-1
j_call: TRBJ1-2
clone_size: few

cdr3_aa: CASSISRTGNNEQFF
v_call: TRBV4-1
j_call: TRBJ2-1
clone_size: few

cdr3_aa: CASSSRDRRGETQYF
v_call: TRBV5-1
j_call: TRBJ2-5
clone_size: .

cdr3_aa: CASSPGTSNTEAFF
v_call: TRBV12-3/TRBV12-4
j_call: TRBJ1-1
clone_size: many

cdr3_aa: CASSLRASDSGNEKLFF
v_call: TRBV4-2
j_call: TRBJ1-4
clone_size: few

cdr3_aa: CASSQGPINQPQHF
v_call: TRBV7-2
j_call: TRBJ1-5
clone_size: .

cdr3_aa: CASSPIRAGGEKLFF
v_call: TRBV3-1
j_call: TRBJ1-4
clone_size: .

cdr3_aa: CATGQPGELFF
v_call: TRBV6-6
j_call: TRBJ2-2
clone_size: few

cdr3_aa: CASSLGPGGNTDTQYF
v_call: TRBV5-1
j_call: TRBJ2-3
clone_size: .